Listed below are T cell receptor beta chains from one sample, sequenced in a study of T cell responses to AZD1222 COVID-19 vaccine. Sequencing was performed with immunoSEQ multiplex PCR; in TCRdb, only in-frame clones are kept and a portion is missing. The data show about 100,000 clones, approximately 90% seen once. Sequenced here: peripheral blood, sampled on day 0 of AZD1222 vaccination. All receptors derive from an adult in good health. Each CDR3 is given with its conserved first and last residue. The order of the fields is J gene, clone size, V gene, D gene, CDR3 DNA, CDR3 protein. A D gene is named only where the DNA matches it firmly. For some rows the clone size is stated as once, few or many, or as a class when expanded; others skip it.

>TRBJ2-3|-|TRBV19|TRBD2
TGTGCCAGTAGTATCGAACTAGCGGGGGAGCAGTATTTT
CASSIELAGEQYF
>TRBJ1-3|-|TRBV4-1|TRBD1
TGCGCCAGCAGCCAAGATGGGACAGGCATCCGTCCAAACTCTGGAAACACCATATATTTT
CASSQDGTGIRPNSGNTIYF
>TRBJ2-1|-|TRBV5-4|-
TGTGCCAGCAGCGGATCCAATGATAATGAGCAGTTCTTC
CASSGSNDNEQFF
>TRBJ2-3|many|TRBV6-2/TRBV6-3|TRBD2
TGTGCCAGCAGTTACTTGCGGGGGAGCACAGATACGCAGTATTTT
CASSYLRGSTDTQYF
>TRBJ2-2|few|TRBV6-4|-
TGTGCCAGCAGTGAATACCAGGGCGCGGGGGAGCTGTTTTTT
CASSEYQGAGELFF
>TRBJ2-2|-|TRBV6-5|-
TGTGCCAGCGGGGCTAACACCGGGGAGCTGTTTTTT
CASGANTGELFF
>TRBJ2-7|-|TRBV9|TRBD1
TGTGCCAGCAGCGTAGGGACAGGGGAATCCGAGCAGTACTTC
CASSVGTGESEQYF
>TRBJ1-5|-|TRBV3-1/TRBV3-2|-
TGTGCCAGCAGCCCATCTCAAGGAGACCAGCCCCAGCATTTT
CASSPSQGDQPQHF
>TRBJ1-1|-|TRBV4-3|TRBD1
TGCGCCAGCAGCCGGGAGGGGGCCACTGAAGCTTTCTTT
CASSREGATEAFF
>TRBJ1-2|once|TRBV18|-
TGTGCCAGCTCACCTCTCAGGGGAGGGGGCTACACCTTC
CASSPLRGGGYTF
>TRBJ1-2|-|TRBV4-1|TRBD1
TGCGCCAGCAGCCGATCGACAGGGTACTATGGCTACACCTTC
CASSRSTGYYGYTF
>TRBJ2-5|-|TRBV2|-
TGTGCCAGCCTGTCGCCCGGAATCTACCAGTACTTC
CASLSPGIYQYF
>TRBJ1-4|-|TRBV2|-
TGTGCCAGCAGTGAATCTGAAAAACTGTTTTTT
CASSESEKLFF
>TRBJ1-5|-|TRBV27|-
TGTGCCAGCAGGCGCACAGGGTCTAATCAGCCCCAGCATTTT
CASRRTGSNQPQHF
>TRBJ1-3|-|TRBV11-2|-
TGTGCCAGCAGCTTTCGGGACACCATATATTTT
CASSFRDTIYF
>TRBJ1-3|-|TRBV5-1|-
TGCGCCAGCAGCTTGGCGGCTAACTCTGGAAACACCATATATTTT
CASSLAANSGNTIYF